The sequence of this T cell receptor (beta chain) was determined in a study of T cells after yellow fever vaccination. Each CDR3 protein is one row after TCRdb ran MiXCR on the 5' RACE reads. The sample lists some 670,000 distinct CDR3 sequences, 9% to 15% occurring once. CDR1 and CDR2 from the germline V gene are SGHTA and FQGNSA. The V gene lost 0 bases and the J gene lost 5 bases, with 10 bases spanning the gap. This CDR3 spans 14 amino acids. The starting material was PBMCs, obtained on the day of the yellow fever booster vaccination. This chain links TRBV7-2 with TRBJ1-1; tentative D call: TRBD1 (5 bases). This clonotype originated in a man aged 25 to 45 who received the YFV17D yellow fever vaccine. CDR3 sequence reads: CASSLAGAQTEAFF. CDR3 DNA: TGTGCCAGCAGCTTAGCTGGGGCTCAGACTGAAGCTTTCTTT.